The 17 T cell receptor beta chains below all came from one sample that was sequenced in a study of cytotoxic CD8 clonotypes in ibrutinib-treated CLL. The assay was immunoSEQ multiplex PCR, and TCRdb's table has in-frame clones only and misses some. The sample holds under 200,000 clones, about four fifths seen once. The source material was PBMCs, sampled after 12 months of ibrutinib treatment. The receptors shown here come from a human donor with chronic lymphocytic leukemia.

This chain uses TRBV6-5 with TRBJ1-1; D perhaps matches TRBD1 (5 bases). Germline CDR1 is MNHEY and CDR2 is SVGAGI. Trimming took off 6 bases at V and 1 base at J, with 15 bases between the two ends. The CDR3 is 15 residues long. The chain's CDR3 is CASSTAGSKNTEAFF. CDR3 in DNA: TGTGCCAGCAGCACGGCAGGGTCAAAGAACACTGAAGCTTTCTTT.

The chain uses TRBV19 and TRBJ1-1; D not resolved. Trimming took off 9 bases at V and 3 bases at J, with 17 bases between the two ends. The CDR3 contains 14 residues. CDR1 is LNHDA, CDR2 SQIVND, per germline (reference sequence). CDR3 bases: TGTGCCAGCAAGGAAGTGGGAATCTACACTGAAGCTTTCTTT. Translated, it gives CASKEVGIYTEAFF.

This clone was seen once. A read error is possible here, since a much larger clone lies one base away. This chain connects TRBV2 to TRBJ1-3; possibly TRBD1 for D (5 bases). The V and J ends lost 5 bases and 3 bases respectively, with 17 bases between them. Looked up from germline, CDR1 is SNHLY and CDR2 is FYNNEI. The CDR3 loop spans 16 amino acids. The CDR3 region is CASSQEKGRYGNTIYF. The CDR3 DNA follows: TGTGCCAGCAGTCAGGAGAAGGGGCGGTATGGAAACACCATATATTTT.

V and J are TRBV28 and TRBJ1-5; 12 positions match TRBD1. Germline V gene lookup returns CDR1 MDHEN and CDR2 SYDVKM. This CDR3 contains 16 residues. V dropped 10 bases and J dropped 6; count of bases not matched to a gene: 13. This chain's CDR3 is CATDIPGQGAGQPQHF. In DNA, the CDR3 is TGTGCCACTGACATTCCGGGACAGGGGGCTGGTCAGCCCCAGCATTTT.

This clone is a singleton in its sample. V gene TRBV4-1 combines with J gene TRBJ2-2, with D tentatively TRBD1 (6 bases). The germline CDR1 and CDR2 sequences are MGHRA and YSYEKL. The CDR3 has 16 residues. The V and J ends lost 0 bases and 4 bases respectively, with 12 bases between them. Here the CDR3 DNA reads TGCGCCAGCAGCCAAGACCCACAGGGAAGCACCGGGGAGCTGTTTTTT. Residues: CASSQDPQGSTGELFF.

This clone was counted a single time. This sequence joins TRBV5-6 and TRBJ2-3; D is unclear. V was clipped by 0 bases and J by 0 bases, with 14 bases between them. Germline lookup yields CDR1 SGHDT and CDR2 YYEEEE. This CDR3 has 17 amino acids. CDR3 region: CASSLAFETRSTDTQYF. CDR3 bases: TGTGCCAGCAGCTTGGCCTTTGAGACCCGGAGCACAGATACGCAGTATTTT.

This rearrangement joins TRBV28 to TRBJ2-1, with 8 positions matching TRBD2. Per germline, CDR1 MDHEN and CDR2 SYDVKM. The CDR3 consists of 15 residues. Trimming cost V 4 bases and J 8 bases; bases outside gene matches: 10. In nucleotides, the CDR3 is TGTGCCAGCAGTTCAAGCGGGAGTAAAGGCGATGAGCAGTTCTTC. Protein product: CASSSSGSKGDEQFF.

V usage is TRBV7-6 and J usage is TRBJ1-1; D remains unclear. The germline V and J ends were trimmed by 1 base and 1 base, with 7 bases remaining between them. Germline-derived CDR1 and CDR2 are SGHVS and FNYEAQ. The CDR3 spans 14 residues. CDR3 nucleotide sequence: TGTGCCAGCAGCTTAGGGGGAGCGAACACTGAAGCTTTCTTT. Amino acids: CASSLGGANTEAFF.

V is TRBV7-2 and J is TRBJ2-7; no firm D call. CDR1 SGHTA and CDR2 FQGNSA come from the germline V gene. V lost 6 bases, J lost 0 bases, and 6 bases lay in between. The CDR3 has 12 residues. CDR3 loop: CASRSSSYEQYF. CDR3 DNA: TGTGCCAGCAGATCAAGCTCCTACGAGCAGTACTTC.

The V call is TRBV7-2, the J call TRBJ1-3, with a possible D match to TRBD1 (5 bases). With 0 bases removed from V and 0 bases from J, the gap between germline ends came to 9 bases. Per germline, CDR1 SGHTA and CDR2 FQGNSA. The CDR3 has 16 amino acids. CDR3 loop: CASSLAGTPSGNTIYF. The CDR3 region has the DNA TGTGCCAGCAGCTTAGCTGGGACCCCCTCTGGAAACACCATATATTTT.

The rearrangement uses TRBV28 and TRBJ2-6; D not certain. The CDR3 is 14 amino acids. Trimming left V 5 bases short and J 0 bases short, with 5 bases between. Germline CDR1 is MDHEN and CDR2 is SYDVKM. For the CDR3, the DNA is TGTGCCAGCAGTCAGCGCTCTGGGGCCAACGTCCTGACTTTC. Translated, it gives CASSQRSGANVLTF. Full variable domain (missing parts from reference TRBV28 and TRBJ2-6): DVKVTQSSRYLVKRTGEKVFLECVQDMDHENMFWYRQDPGLGLRLIYFSYDVKMKEKGDIPEGYSVSREKKERFSLILESASTNQTSMYLCASSQRSGANVLTFGAGSRLTVL.

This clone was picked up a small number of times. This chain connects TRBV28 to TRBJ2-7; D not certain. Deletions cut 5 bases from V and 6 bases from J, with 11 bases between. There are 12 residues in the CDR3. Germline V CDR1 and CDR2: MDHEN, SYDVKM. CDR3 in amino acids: CASSGFGLEQYF. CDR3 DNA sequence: TGTGCCAGCAGTGGCTTCGGTCTCGAGCAGTACTTC.

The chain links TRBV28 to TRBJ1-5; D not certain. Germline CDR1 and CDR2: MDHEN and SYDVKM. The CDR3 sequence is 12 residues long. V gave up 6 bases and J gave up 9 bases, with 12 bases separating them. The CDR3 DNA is TGTGCCAGCAGCCAACGTGGTTCGCCCCAGCATTTT. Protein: CASSQRGSPQHF.

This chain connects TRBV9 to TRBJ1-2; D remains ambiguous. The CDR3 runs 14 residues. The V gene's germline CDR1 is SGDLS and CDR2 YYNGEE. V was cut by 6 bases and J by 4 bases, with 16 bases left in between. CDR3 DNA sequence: TGTGCCAGCACCCTTCCGGGATCCTTCTATGGCTACACCTTC. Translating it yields CASTLPGSFYGYTF. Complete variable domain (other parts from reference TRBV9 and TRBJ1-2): DSGVTQTPKHLITATGQRVTLRCSPRSGDLSVYWYQQSLDQGLQFLIQYYNGEERAKGNILERFSAQQFPDLHSELNLSSLELGDSALYFCASTLPGSFYGYTFGSGTRLTVV.

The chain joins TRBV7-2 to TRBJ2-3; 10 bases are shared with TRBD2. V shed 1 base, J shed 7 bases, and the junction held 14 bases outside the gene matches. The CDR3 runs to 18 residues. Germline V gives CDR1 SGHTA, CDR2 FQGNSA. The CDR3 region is CASSLEVSGGTRGYTQYF. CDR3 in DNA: TGTGCCAGCAGCTTAGAAGTTAGCGGGGGGACTCGCGGGTATACGCAGTATTTT. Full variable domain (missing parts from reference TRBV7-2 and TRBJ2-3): GAGVSQSPSNKVTEKGKDVELRCDPISGHTALYWYRQSLGQGLEFLIYFQGNSAPDKSGLPSDRFSAERTGGSVSTLTIQRTQQEDSAVYLCASSLEVSGGTRGYTQYFGPGTRLTVL.

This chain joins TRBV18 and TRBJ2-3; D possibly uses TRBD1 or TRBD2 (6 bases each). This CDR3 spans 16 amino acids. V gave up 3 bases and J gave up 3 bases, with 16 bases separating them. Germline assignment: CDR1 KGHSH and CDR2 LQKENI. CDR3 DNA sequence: TGTGCCAGCTCACCCCGCGACATAGGGGGGACAGATACGCAGTATTTT. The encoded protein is CASSPRDIGGTDTQYF.

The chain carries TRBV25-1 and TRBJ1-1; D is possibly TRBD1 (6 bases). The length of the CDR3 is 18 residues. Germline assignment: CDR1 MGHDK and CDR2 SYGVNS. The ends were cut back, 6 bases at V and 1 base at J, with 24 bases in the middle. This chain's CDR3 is CASRAPGHLKWRNTEAFF. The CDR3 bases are TGTGCCAGCAGGGCTCCGGGACACCTCAAGTGGAGGAACACTGAAGCTTTCTTT. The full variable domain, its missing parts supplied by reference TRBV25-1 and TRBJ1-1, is EADIYQTPRYLVIGTGKKITLECSQTMGHDKMYWYQQDPGMELHLIHYSYGVNSTEKGDLSSESTVSRIRTEHFPLTLESARPSHTSQYLCASRAPGHLKWRNTEAFFGQGTRLTVV.